Sequencing of this TCR beta chain was carried out in a study of siplizumab effects on memory and regulatory T cells. Overall study results and limits: Naive T cells appeared more varied than memory cells and looked like key alloresponse contributors. Naive-or-memory phenotypes were unassignable for roughly 75-95% of proliferating CD4+ or CD8+ clones. The study found that mappable alloreactive CD4+ clones averaged about 70% Treg-derived with siplizumab and 25% to 30% in controls.

Profiling relied on immunoSEQ multiplex PCR, and the TCRdb table lists in-frame clones only, not all of them. The sample includes 56,000 or so clones, just over 95% of them seen just once. As concerns this clone: Its target is unknown.

Sequenced sample: naive CD8+ T cells sorted from blood. This TCR came from a human donor in good health.

Here the CDR3 reads CSVELPGELFF. The CDR3 DNA sequence: TGCAGCGTTGAACTTCCCGGGGAGCTGTTTTTT. The chain links TRBV29-1 to TRBJ2-2; D not resolved. V gave up 2 bases and J gave up 6 bases, with 4 bases separating them. In germline, CDR1 is SQVTM, CDR2 ANQGSEA. The CDR3 covers 11 residues.